A selection of T cell receptor beta chains follows, all from one sample in a study of cytomegalovirus exposure and HLA in healthy donors. Produced via immunoSEQ multiplex PCR; TCRdb's table is partial and in-frame only. The sample records approximately 160,000 clones, around 80% being singletons. The specimen was PBMCs. The receptors were gathered from a man aged 18 to 35 in good health and CMV-seronegative. Both conserved end residues are part of each CDR3. D genes are given only for firm matches. Expanded clones get a size class; other rows say once, few or many, or leave the size out.

>TRBJ1-1|TRBV5-4|-|-
TGTGCCAGCAGCTCGTGGGAGTTCCGGGCCGGGGTGCCTGAAGCTTTCTTT
CASSSWEFRAGVPEAFF
>TRBJ2-7|TRBV5-4|-|TRBD2
TGTGCCAGCAGCCTAGCGGGAGGGCCCCACGAGCAGTACTTC
CASSLAGGPHEQYF
>TRBJ2-7|TRBV7-9|-|-
TGTGCCAGCAGCCTAGGGGGGGGGAGCTACGAGCAGTACTTC
CASSLGGGSYEQYF
>TRBJ2-7|TRBV11-2|few|TRBD1
TGTGCCAGCAGCCGGGGCAACAGGGGAAAGAGGTACGAGCAGTACTTC
CASSRGNRGKRYEQYF
>TRBJ2-5|TRBV5-4|-|TRBD1
TGTGCCAGCAGCTTGGCTTGGACAGGGGAAGAGACCCAGTACTTC
CASSLAWTGEETQYF
>TRBJ1-1|TRBV27|-|TRBD1
TGTGCCAGCAGTTACGGACAGGGCCCCCAGAACACTGAAGCTTTCTTT
CASSYGQGPQNTEAFF
>TRBJ2-5|TRBV4-1|few|TRBD1
TGCGCCAGCAGCCATCGAGGGGGCGCTGCCCAAGAGACCCAGTACTTC
CASSHRGGAAQETQYF
>TRBJ2-6|TRBV27|once|TRBD1
TGTGCCAGACCTCACAGGGGGGAGGCTGGGGCCAACGTCCTGACTTTC
CARPHRGEAGANVLTF
>TRBJ2-7|TRBV4-1|-|TRBD2
TGCGCCAGCAGCCAAGGCTTGGCTTTGGGAGGGATCGAGCAGTACTTC
CASSQGLALGGIEQYF
>TRBJ2-7|TRBV2|few|-
TGTGCCAGCTCCCTTGGACAGTCCTACTACGAGCAGTACTTC
CASSLGQSYYEQYF
>TRBJ2-7|TRBV9|few|-
TGTGCCAGCAGCGTAGAAGGGGGAGGGTGGGGCCAGTCCTACGAGCAGTACTTC
CASSVEGGGWGQSYEQYF
>TRBJ2-2|TRBV11-3|few|-
TGTGCCAGCAGCTTTGGAGAGAACACCGGGGAGCTGTTTTTT
CASSFGENTGELFF
>TRBJ2-4|TRBV21-1|-|-
TGTGCCAGCAGCCTATTGGGACTAGCGGGAGAAGGCAAAAACATTCAGTACTTC
CASSLLGLAGEGKNIQYF
>TRBJ2-3|TRBV9|-|TRBD1
TGTGCCAGCAGCGTAGAGGGGGCGAGGGATACGCAGTATTTT
CASSVEGARDTQYF
>TRBJ2-7|TRBV28|-|TRBD2
TGTGCCATCAAGCGGGGAGGGCCATACGAGCAGTACTTC
CAIKRGGPYEQYF
>TRBJ2-1|TRBV29-1|-|TRBD2
TGCAGCGTTGAAGATTTTCCCGTTGGGGAGGGTCCAGATGAGCAGTTCTTC
CSVEDFPVGEGPDEQFF
>TRBJ2-2|TRBV18|-|TRBD1
TGTGCCAGCTCACCACCGGGGACAGGGGGCAGAACCGGGGAGCTGTTTTTT
CASSPPGTGGRTGELFF
>TRBJ2-7|TRBV28|few|TRBD1
TGTGCCACTACAGGGGGGAACTACGAGCAGTACTTC
CATTGGNYEQYF
>TRBJ1-2|TRBV9|-|TRBD1
TGTGCCAGCAGCGTAGTCGGACAGGGGGCGTATGGCTACACCTTC
CASSVVGQGAYGYTF
>TRBJ2-7|TRBV28|-|TRBD1
TGTGCCAGCAGTGAGGACAGGGGTCACGAGCAGTACTTC
CASSEDRGHEQYF
>TRBJ2-1|TRBV5-6|once|-
TGTGCCAGCAGCTCCTATATTCATGAGCAGTTCTTC
CASSSYIHEQFF
>TRBJ2-3|TRBV6-6|-|-
TGTGCCAGCAGTTACTCGAGGGATACGCAGTATTTT
CASSYSRDTQYF
>TRBJ2-3|TRBV4-3|few|-
TGCGCCAGCAGCCAACGAGCGCCAGATACGCAGTATTTT
CASSQRAPDTQYF
>TRBJ2-3|TRBV4-1|once|-
TGCGCCAGCGGGGGGGCTGAAGATACGCAGTATTTT
CASGGAEDTQYF
>TRBJ2-3|TRBV2|-|TRBD2
TGTGCCAGCAGTGAAGGACTAGCGGCTACAGATACGCAGTATTTT
CASSEGLAATDTQYF
>TRBJ2-7|TRBV5-1|-|-
TGCGCCAGCAGACCCTTCATGCGGGAAAACGAGCAGTACTTC
CASRPFMRENEQYF
>TRBJ1-2|TRBV5-1|-|-
TGCGCCAGCAGCTTAAGTTCAGGGAATGGCTACACCTTC
CASSLSSGNGYTF
>TRBJ2-3|TRBV9|-|-
TGTGCCAGCAGCGACCGACAGGACTTAACGCAGTATTTT
CASSDRQDLTQYF
>TRBJ2-7|TRBV7-9|-|-
TGTGCCAGCAGCTTATCAGGGAACTCCGAGCAGTACTTC
CASSLSGNSEQYF
>TRBJ1-1|TRBV5-1|-|-
TGCGCCAGCAGCTTGGCAGGGGACACTGAAGCTTTCTTT
CASSLAGDTEAFF
>TRBJ2-2|TRBV5-1|-|-
TGCGCCAGCAGCTTGGCTTTCCTTAACACCGGGGAGCTGTTTTTT
CASSLAFLNTGELFF
>TRBJ2-6|TRBV27|-|-
TGTGCCAGCAGTTTGGGGGGGGGCCCAGGGGTCCTGACTTTC
CASSLGGGPGVLTF
>TRBJ1-3|TRBV7-2|-|-
TGTGCCAGCAGCTTAGACGGAGGAGGAAACTCTGGAAACACCATATATTTT
CASSLDGGGNSGNTIYF
>TRBJ2-3|TRBV10-3|-|TRBD2
TGTGCCATCAGGGGACTAGCGGGAGGGATAGATACGCAGTATTTT
CAIRGLAGGIDTQYF
>TRBJ2-7|TRBV9|-|-
TGTGCCAGCAGTGACTCCGGGGTGCAGTACTTC
CASSDSGVQYF
>TRBJ2-3|TRBV10-3|-|-
TGTGCCATTGGGGCGTCAGGGGGCACAGATACGCAGTATTTT
CAIGASGGTDTQYF
>TRBJ1-4|TRBV27|-|-
TGTGCCAGCAGCTCTCCTCAAGGGGTTCCAACTAATGAAAAACTGTTTTTT
CASSSPQGVPTNEKLFF
>TRBJ2-7|TRBV27|-|TRBD2
TGTGCCAGCAGTTTATCCGTAGCGGGAGCCTACGAGCAGTACTTC
CASSLSVAGAYEQYF
>TRBJ2-7|TRBV7-2|-|-
TGTGCCAGCGCCCTAACCCTCTACGAGCAGTACTTC
CASALTLYEQYF
>TRBJ1-1|TRBV6-6|-|TRBD1
TGTGCCAGCACCAACACACCTAGGACAGGGCTGGGTGAAGCTTTCTTT
CASTNTPRTGLGEAFF
>TRBJ2-2|TRBV5-1|-|TRBD1
TGCGCCAGCAGCTTCCATAGGGGGCGAAGCGGGGAGCTGTTTTTT
CASSFHRGRSGELFF
>TRBJ2-5|TRBV7-8|-|TRBD2
TGTGCCAGCACCTTTGGTAGCGGGGGGTACCAAGAGACCCAGTACTTC
CASTFGSGGYQETQYF
>TRBJ2-7|TRBV18|-|TRBD2
TGTGCCAGCTCACCATCGGCTAGCGGACCCTACGAGCAGTACTTC
CASSPSASGPYEQYF
>TRBJ2-1|TRBV7-9|-|-
TGTGCCAGCAGCCCTAGAGAGGGGGTACCCTACAATGAGCAGTTCTTC
CASSPREGVPYNEQFF
>TRBJ1-1|TRBV10-3|-|-
TGTGCCATCAGGGCAGGCACTGAAGCTTTCTTT
CAIRAGTEAFF
>TRBJ2-2|TRBV7-6|few|TRBD2
TGTGCCAGCAGCTTAGCTAGCGGGTCCACCGGGGAGCTGTTTTTT
CASSLASGSTGELFF
>TRBJ1-2|TRBV7-9|-|TRBD1
TGTGCCAGCAGCTACGGGACAGGCGGCTACACCTTC
CASSYGTGGYTF
>TRBJ2-7|TRBV4-1|-|TRBD2
TGCGCCAGCAGCCAAGTGCGGGGGTCCGACGAGCAGTACTTC
CASSQVRGSDEQYF
>TRBJ2-1|TRBV5-1|-|TRBD2
TGCGCCAGCCAACTAGCGGGAAGCTCCTACAATGAGCAGTTCTTC
CASQLAGSSYNEQFF
>TRBJ2-6|TRBV28|-|-
TGTGCCAGCAGACAGGGTACTGGGGCCAACGTCCTGACTTTC
CASRQGTGANVLTF
>TRBJ2-3|TRBV19|-|TRBD2
TGTGCCAGTAGTATTGGTGCGGGAGACGTAGATACGCAGTATTTT
CASSIGAGDVDTQYF
>TRBJ2-3|TRBV7-2|-|TRBD2
TGTGCCAGCAGCTTAGTAGGGGGACTAGCGGGGCGCACAGATACGCAGTATTTT
CASSLVGGLAGRTDTQYF
>TRBJ2-3|TRBV7-2|-|TRBD2
TGTGCCAGCAGTTCCGGGACTAGCGGGACCCTATCAGTCGCAGATACGCAGTATTTT
CASSSGTSGTLSVADTQYF
>TRBJ1-1|TRBV6-5|few|TRBD1
TGTGCCAGCAGCGACAGGGGACCGAACACTGAAGCTTTCTTT
CASSDRGPNTEAFF
>TRBJ1-2|TRBV5-4|once|TRBD1
TGTGCCAGCAGCGTCACAGGGGATGCTACTGCTAACTATGGCTACACCTTC
CASSVTGDATANYGYTF
>TRBJ2-1|TRBV7-2|-|TRBD2
TGTGCCAGCAGCCAGCTCGGACTAGCGGGACTCCAAGTGTACAATGAGCAGTTCTTC
CASSQLGLAGLQVYNEQFF
>TRBJ1-1|TRBV28|-|-
TGTGCCAGCAGTTCCCCCCAGAACACTGAAGCTTTCTTT
CASSSPQNTEAFF